This TCR beta chain was found in a study of blood T cell repertoires in COVID-19. Study-level background: The origin of the acute and convalescent COVID-19 samples was the United States, Italy and Spain. The cDNA or gDNA used as material had been derived from T cells, B-cell-depleted T cells, or PBMCs.

Per the original methods: It was from reference gene primer amplification that nucleated cell counts were estimated. Data came from immunoSEQ multiplex PCR; TCRdb stores just in-frame clones and leaves some out. Clone size and V and J calls were adopted from that table, with D and trimming inferred from the DNA. The table shows 100,000 to 120,000 clones, with 70% to 90% occurring only once. The CDR3 is 13 amino acids. Germline lookup yields CDR1 SGHTA and CDR2 FQGNSA. V dropped 1 base and J dropped 7 bases, with 10 bases sitting between them. This clone is deemed medium-sized (0.01 to 0.1%). Sequences were obtained from peripheral blood. The source is a middle-aged man with acute or convalescent COVID-19. The rearrangement links TRBV7-2 to TRBJ1-1, with D maybe TRBD1 (5 bases). The CDR3 spells CASSLGQGGEAFF. CDR3 nucleotide sequence: TGTGCCAGCAGCTTAGGGCAGGGCGGTGAAGCTTTCTTT.